This T cell receptor beta chain was captured in a study of molecular identifiers for immune sequencing clone quantification. The CDR3 runs 16 residues. V gave up 2 bases and J gave up 0 bases, with 11 bases separating them. TCRdb analysed the PCR reads with MiXCR anew, one entry per CDR3 protein. The table has under 350,000 distinct CDR3 sequences, roughly 24% seen once. This clonotype was detected ten times or more. The sequence was collected from a human donor in good health. Some libraries in this study had Jurkat cell RNA spiked in. This chain connects TRBV12-3 or TRBV12-4 to TRBJ1-5; D remains ambiguous. The sequenced sample consisted of naive CD8+ T cells from blood, with Jurkat cell RNA spiked in. Described subset: FACS-sorted CD8+CD4-CCR7+CD45RA+ naive T cells. DNA for the CDR3: TGTGCCAGCAGTTTATCTGCGGCCAATAGCAATCAGCCCCAGCATTTT. As protein: CASSLSAANSNQPQHF.